This paragraph reports one T cell receptor beta chain. The CDR3 is 14 residues long. V was cut by 5 bases and J by 1 base, with 12 bases left in between. CDR1 and CDR2 from the germline V gene are MNHEY and SVGAGI. The data stem from a study of blood T cell repertoires in COVID-19. Looking at the study overall: The United States, Italy and Spain were the sources of the acute and convalescent COVID-19 samples. Sources were T cells, B-cell-depleted T cells, or PBMCs; the material itself was cDNA or gDNA.

Original processing methods: Estimated nucleated cell counts came from reference gene primer amplification. The method was immunoSEQ multiplex PCR; TCRdb's version includes in-frame clones alone and lacks a portion of them. V, J and clone size derive from that table, while D and trimming were established from the DNA sequence. The sample records around 45,000 clones, around 90% being singletons. The sample was peripheral blood. The chain recombines TRBV6-5 with TRBJ2-7, with D tentatively TRBD1 (5 bases). The TCR sequence derives from a man aged 55 to 70 with active COVID-19. CDR3 DNA sequence: TGTGCCAGCAGTCCGGGTCAGGGTTCCTACGAGCAGTACTTC. Translating gives CASSPGQGSYEQYF.